Below, one TCR beta chain is given with its context. The record originates from a study of CD8+ T cells in alopecia areata. Treatment here: oral pan-JAK inhibitor, 5-10 mg twice daily. The CDR3 spans 13 residues. CDR1 SQVTM and CDR2 ANQGSEA come from the germline V gene. With 7 bases clipped from V and 7 bases from J, the junction kept 12 bases outside the gene matches. The sequencing template was cDNA reverse transcribed from extracted RNA. Assay used: immunoSEQ multiplex PCR; TCRdb lists only in-frame clones, some missing. The repertoire has about 290,000 clones, nearly 60% of them found once; the top ten carry approximately 1.8%.

The specimen was CD4+ T cells sorted from blood, collected at week 24, from a patient treated with tofacitinib. This clonotype originated in a human donor with alopecia areata. The chain uses TRBV29-1 and TRBJ1-2; TRBD1 matches at 7 bases. This CDR3 is CSAAQTGDGGYTF. DNA for the CDR3: TGCAGCGCTGCCCAAACAGGGGATGGTGGCTACACCTTC. The whole variable domain, filled in from reference TRBV29-1 and TRBJ1-2, reads SAVISQKPSRDICQRGTSLTIQCQVDSQVTMMFWYRQQPGQSLTLIATANQGSEATYESGFVIDKFPISRPNLTFSTLTVSNMSPEDSSIYLCSAAQTGDGGYTFGSGTRLTVV.